A single sample is the source of the 20 T cell receptor beta chains below, sequenced in a study of shared clonotypes between healthy human individuals. Method: immunoSEQ multiplex PCR; TCRdb's copy keeps in-frame clones and lacks some. Of under 2.5 million clones listed, roughly 90% are singletons. Sequenced: naive CD4+ T cells from PBMCs. The subset here: CD45RA+ positively selected. The receptor source for this set is a man aged 18 to 35 in good health. Some clones in this sample may be carry-over from other donors' samples.

The chain joins TRBV9 to TRBJ2-7, with 10 positions matching TRBD2. CDR1 is SGDLS, CDR2 YYNGEE, per germline. The V and J ends lost 7 bases and 7 bases, in that order; junction bases with no gene match: 11. CDR3 length: 14 residues. CDR3 DNA sequence: TGTGCCAGCTCGCGAGCGGGAGGGCCGGGGGAGCAGTACTTC. As protein: CASSRAGGPGEQYF.

This clone turned up a few times. V is TRBV30 and J is TRBJ1-5; D ambiguous. Germline V gene data show CDR1 as GTSNPN and CDR2 as SVGIG (reference sequence). V was cut by 1 base and J by 0 bases, with 10 bases left in between. The CDR3 runs 15 residues. The CDR3 coding sequence is TGTGCCTGGAGTGAAGGCAGGTCTAGCAATCAGCCCCAGCATTTT. It translates to CAWSEGRSSNQPQHF.

This clone has a single count. This chain links TRBV5-1 with TRBJ1-3; D is uncertain. V lost 1 base, J lost 4 bases, and 9 bases lay in between. From germline, CDR1 is SGHRS and CDR2 YFSETQ. CDR3 size: 14 residues. The CDR3 spells CASSLSVGGNTIYF. The DNA of the CDR3 is TGCGCCAGCAGCTTGAGCGTCGGAGGAAACACCATATATTTT.

With respect to this clone: Different DNA sequences within this sample yield the same CDR3. The chain carries TRBV7-2 and TRBJ2-5, with D perhaps TRBD1 (5 bases). Trimming cost V 0 bases and J 4 bases, with 6 bases left between them. CDR1 SGHTA and CDR2 FQGNSA come from the germline V gene. The CDR3 loop spans 13 amino acids. The CDR3 region is CASSLARGETQYF. DNA of the CDR3: TGTGCCAGCAGCTTAGCTAGGGGAGAGACCCAGTACTTC.

The gene calls are TRBV10-3 and TRBJ2-5; the D gene is possibly TRBD2 (6 bases). Germline V CDR1 and CDR2: ENHRY, SYGVKD. Trimming pared 7 bases from V and 4 bases from J, leaving 13 bases between. This CDR3 has 13 amino acids. This chain's CDR3 is CAINTGVGETQYF. The CDR3 bases are TGTGCCATCAACACGGGAGTAGGAGAGACCCAGTACTTC.

The chain couples TRBV7-8 to TRBJ1-5; D uncertain. The CDR3 loop spans 14 amino acids. V dropped 2 bases and J dropped 6 bases, with 11 bases sitting between them. Germline CDR1 and CDR2: SGHVS and FQNEAQ. The CDR3 here is CASSLTGRSQPQHF. For the CDR3, the DNA is TGTGCCAGCAGCTTAACGGGGAGATCTCAGCCCCAGCATTTT.

This clone was picked up one time. Here the CDR3 DNA reads TGTGCCAGCAGTACAGGTTTTGGCACAGATACGCAGTATTTT. Amino acids: CASSTGFGTDTQYF. The V and J genes are TRBV6-1 and TRBJ2-3; possibly TRBD1 for D (5 bases). This CDR3 is 14 amino acids long. Germline CDR1 is MNHNS and CDR2 is SASEGT. Trimming stripped 5 bases from V and 1 base from J, with 10 bases between.

The V call is TRBV7-3, the J call TRBJ2-7, with D possibly matching TRBD1 (6 bases). CDR1 is SGHTA, CDR2 FQGTGA, per germline. CDR3 length: 16 amino acids. The V end lost 0 bases, the J end lost 0 bases, and 12 bases lay between the germline ends. The DNA of the CDR3 is TGTGCCAGCAGCTTAACGTGGGACACCCGCTCCTACGAGCAGTACTTC. Translation gives CASSLTWDTRSYEQYF.

The CDR3 protein is CASSWTGQGPQHF. The CDR3 DNA is TGTGCCAGCAGCTGGACAGGGCAGGGGCCCCAGCATTTT. The V gene is TRBV11-2, the J gene TRBJ1-5; 8 bases are a match to TRBD1. CDR1 SGHAT and CDR2 FQNNGV come from the germline V gene. V gave up 4 bases and J gave up 9 bases; unmatched junction bases: 5. The CDR3 has 13 amino acids.

This clone turned up a few times. The sample carries other DNA sequences with the same CDR3. The V call is TRBV9, the J call TRBJ2-7; tentatively, D is TRBD1 (5 bases). Trimming left V 0 bases short and J 0 bases short, with 7 bases between. In germline, CDR1 is SGDLS, CDR2 YYNGEE. The CDR3 loop spans 14 amino acids. This CDR3 reads CASSVGRGSYEQYF. The CDR3 nucleotides read TGTGCCAGCAGCGTAGGTAGGGGCTCCTACGAGCAGTACTTC.

This chain connects TRBV6-6 to TRBJ2-7; D tentatively reads TRBD1 or TRBD2 (5 bases each). The germline gives CDR1 MNHNY, CDR2 SVGAGI (reference sequence). V lost 2 bases, J lost 5 bases, and 10 bases lay in between. This CDR3 is 13 amino acids long. CDR3 protein: CASSYQSGHEQYF. CDR3 DNA: TGTGCCAGCAGTTACCAGTCGGGGCACGAGCAGTACTTC.

As for this clone: At one end the junction does not follow the germline gene, possibly because of a read error. This sequence joins TRBV27 and TRBJ1-5; D may be TRBD1 (6 bases). CDR1 MNHEY and CDR2 SMNVEV come from the germline V gene (reference sequence). The CDR3 runs to 14 residues. The CDR3 protein is CASSSGRGNEPQHF. The CDR3 nucleotides are TGTGCCAGCAGTTCGGGCAGGGGCAATGAGCCCCAGCATTTT.

In its sample, this clone was seen once. The chain is built from TRBV7-9 and TRBJ1-1; the match to TRBD1 covers 7 bases. The ends lost 2 bases at V and 3 bases at J; junction bases unmatched: 6. The germline gives CDR1 SEHNR, CDR2 FQNEAQ (reference sequence). CDR3 length: 15 residues. The CDR3 region has the DNA TGTGCCAGCAGCTTAAGACAGGGTAGGGACACTGAAGCTTTCTTT. Translating gives CASSLRQGRDTEAFF. The full variable domain, rest sourced from reference TRBV7-9 and TRBJ1-1, is DTGVSQNPRHKITKRGQNVTFRCDPISEHNRLYWYRQTLGQGPEFLTYFQNEAQLEKSRLLSDRFSAERPKGSFSTLEIQRTEQGDSAMYLCASSLRQGRDTEAFFGQGTRLTVV.

The V and J genes are TRBV7-8 and TRBJ1-1; D gene unclear. CDR3 length equals 14 residues. Trimming took 1 base from V and 1 from J, leaving 7 bases between them. Germline loops: CDR1 SGHVS, CDR2 FQNEAQ. CDR3 protein: CASSLERPNTEAFF. CDR3 sequence (DNA): TGTGCCAGCAGCTTAGAGCGGCCGAACACTGAAGCTTTCTTT. Using reference TRBV7-8 and TRBJ1-1 for the parts outside the CDR3, the full variable domain is GAGVSQSPRYKVAKRGQDVALRCDPISGHVSLFWYQQALGQGPEFLTYFQNEAQLDKSGLPSDRFFAERPEGSVSTLKIQRTQQEDSAVYLCASSLERPNTEAFFGQGTRLTVV.

The chain links TRBV4-1 to TRBJ2-5; D gene unclear. Germline CDR1 MGHRA, CDR2 YSYEKL. Trimming removed 0 bases at V and 5 bases at J, with 4 bases between. This CDR3 comprises 12 residues. The DNA of the CDR3 is TGCGCCAGCAGCCAAGATAGGGAGACCCAGTACTTC. Translating gives CASSQDRETQYF.

Regarding this clone: At one boundary the junction diverges from the germline segment, which might be a read error. The gene calls are TRBV5-1 and TRBJ2-1; D is unresolved. Germline CDR1 reads SGHRS; CDR2 reads YFSETQ. CDR3 length: 12 amino acids. Here the CDR3 reads CASSFRYSEQFF. In DNA, the CDR3 is TGCGCCAGCAGCTTCAGGTACAGTGAGCAGTTCTTC.

The J gene is TRBJ2-1, the V gene TRBV29-1; 10 nucleotides match TRBD2. The V gene end was trimmed by 5 bases and the J gene end by 0 bases; junction bases not matched to a gene: 7. Looked up from germline, CDR1 is SQVTM and CDR2 is ANQGSEA. The CDR3 sequence is 16 residues long. CDR3 residues: CSVRTSGRGSYNEQFF. CDR3 nucleotides: TGCAGCGTTCGGACTAGCGGCAGAGGCTCCTACAATGAGCAGTTCTTC.

The chain has TRBV9 and TRBJ1-1; 7 positions agree with TRBD1. J gave up 8 bases and V 0 bases, and 4 bases lay outside the gene matches. CDR1 is SGDLS, CDR2 YYNGEE, per germline. This CDR3 has 13 amino acids. In DNA form, the CDR3 reads TGTGCCAGCAGCGTAGTGTCAGGGGGAGAAGCTTTCTTT. Its protein product is CASSVVSGGEAFF.

A note on this clone: At the DNA level, this CDR3 is encoded by other sequences in the same sample as well. CDR3 DNA: TGTGCCAGCAGCTTAGGGGGATCGTATGGCTACACCTTC. The encoded protein is CASSLGGSYGYTF. The genes are TRBV5-4 and TRBJ1-2, with a tentative D call TRBD1 (6 bases). This CDR3 is 13 amino acids long. Trimming pared 2 bases from V and 5 bases from J, leaving 10 bases between. Germline V CDR1 and CDR2: SGHNT, YYREEE (reference sequence).

The chain joins TRBV7-2 to TRBJ2-2; 7 nucleotides agree with TRBD1. The length of the CDR3 is 14 residues. CDR1 SGHTA and CDR2 FQGNSA come from the germline V gene. V lost 5 bases to trimming and J lost 3 bases; unmatched junction nucleotides: 3. The CDR3 protein is CASSPTGYTGELFF. The CDR3 region has the DNA TGTGCCAGCAGCCCGACAGGGTACACCGGGGAGCTGTTTTTT.